The subject of this entry is one TCR beta chain. Its matching antigen is unknown. A much larger clone differs by one base, so this may be a read error. The CDR3 covers 16 residues. Looked up from germline, CDR1 is SGHNT and CDR2 is YYREEE (reference sequence). This sample was taken from a study of CD8+CD57+ T cells in acquired aplastic anemia. General study findings and limits: Found in both controls and patients were 25 to 35 CD8+ CDR3 sequences.

CDR3 and TCR beta VDJ profiling relied on a genomic DNA template. TCRdb redid the calling of the reads with MiXCR, one entry per CDR3 protein. The sample includes fewer than 70,000 distinct CDR3 sequences, 45% to 55% of them seen just once. The sample comprised sorted CD4+, CD8+, or CD8+CD57+ T cells (not recorded which) from PBMCs. The receptor comes from a human donor in good health, serving as a control. V is TRBV5-4 and J is TRBJ1-1; D unclear. The CDR3 DNA is TGTGCCAGCGGCTTCTTAGGCCTCCGAGGGTTGACTGAAGCTTTCTTT. This sequence encodes CASGFLGLRGLTEAFF.